This T cell receptor beta chain was observed in a study of CD8 T cells in ankylosing spondylitis. Molecular-barcoded quantitative 5'-RACE produced these TCR beta libraries. TCRdb redid the calling of the 5' RACE reads with MiXCR, one entry per CDR3 protein. The table has a few hundred thousand distinct CDR3 sequences, 15% to 20% seen once. This CDR3 is 13 amino acids long. Trimming stripped 6 bases from V and 10 bases from J, with 16 bases between. The germline gives CDR1 SNHLY, CDR2 FYNNEI. Study observations and caveats: What appeared characteristic of ankylosing spondylitis blood was a TCR beta motif of under 10 highly homologous variants. As for the disease-linked clones, they showed a CD8+ phenotype and occurred at relatively low frequencies in peripheral blood.

Comments on this clonotype: Its antigen remains unknown.

The chain has TRBV2 and TRBJ2-1; D unresolved. The source of this sequence is a male donor with ankylosing spondylitis. Sample: blood, either unsorted or a sorted T cell fraction (not recorded which). DNA of the CDR3: TGTGCCAGCAGCCCCGGACCCCAAAGGGAGCAGTTCTTC. Amino acids: CASSPGPQREQFF.